The 7 T cell receptor beta chains in this list originate from one sample, sequenced in a study of post-analysis software for immune sequencing data (dated by TCRdb to between 2015 and 2016). What the research found in general, with its limitations: Significantly higher frequencies in patients than in controls were found for five or six TRBV segments, including TRBV5-6, TRBV5-1 and TRBV20-1.

The method behind the library was PCR. The listed sequencing device is Illumina HiSeq 2500. To reduce PCR and sequencing biases, unique molecular identifiers were built into the TCR beta cDNA libraries. Using fastp at Q25 and MiXCR, TCRdb reprocessed the public reads and kept productive beta chains. All rows with the same CDR3 protein become a single entry with the most common DNA and genes. Present in this sample are approximately 150,000 distinct CDR3 sequences, about 29% of which were seen just once. Around 1.5% of the sample is held by the ten biggest clonotypes. Antigen specificity for these receptors is unknown. The sequencing sample was made of blood. Source of these receptors: a girl aged 10-17 years with multiple sclerosis.

This clonotype has more than one count but fewer than ten. An end of the junction does not agree with germline; a read error may underlie this. The chain is built from TRBV6-5 and TRBJ2-6; a weak D match, TRBD2 (5 bases). The CDR3 is 16 amino acids. The germline V gene encodes CDR1 MNHEY and CDR2 SVGAGI. The CDR3 DNA reads as TGTGTCAGCAGTTACTCGACGGGGACTGGGGCCAACGTCCTGACTTTC. It yields the protein CVSSYSTGTGANVLTF.

This clonotype was picked up a small number of times. This may be a read error: a much more frequent sequence differs by one nucleotide. Here the CDR3 DNA reads TGCGCCGGCAGCCAAGATTCAAGTTACGAGCAGTACTTC. Its protein is CAGSQDSSYEQYF. This chain connects TRBV4-1 to TRBJ2-7; no definite D call. The length of the CDR3 is 13 residues. The germline V gene encodes CDR1 MGHRA and CDR2 YSYEKL.

This clonotype was picked up many times. The V call is TRBV29-1, the J call TRBJ2-5, with 9 bases aligning to TRBD1. The CDR3 totals 15 residues. The V gene end was trimmed by 3 bases and the J gene end by 5 bases; junction bases not matched to a gene: 10. Germline CDR1 SQVTM, CDR2 ANQGSEA. The CDR3 nucleotides read TGCAGCGTTGATGAAGGACAGGGGTTCTGGGAGACCCAGTACTTC. Its translation: CSVDEGQGFWETQYF.

A single count supports this clonotype. A junction end diverges from the germline sequence, so it may reflect a read error. The chain joins TRBV12-3 or TRBV12-4 to TRBJ2-5, with TRBD1 matching 12 bases. The J call may be faulty, since TRBJ2-7 better matches the DNA end. The CDR3 has 14 amino acids. This chain's CDR3 is CVSRDRGLHYEQYF. The CDR3 DNA reads as TGTGTCAGCAGGGACAGGGGGCTTCATTACGAGCAGTACTTC.

The chain has TRBV7-3 and TRBJ2-3; D not resolved. The germline V and J ends were trimmed by 4 bases and 3 bases, with 14 bases remaining between them. There are 15 residues in the CDR3. CDR1 and CDR2 (germline): SGHTA, FQGTGA. DNA for the CDR3: TGTGCCAGCAGCTCACCAGCCGACTCAACAGATACGCAGTATTTT. Translated: CASSSPADSTDTQYF.

This clonotype turned up a few times. This rearrangement joins TRBV10-3 to TRBJ1-5, with no clear D. Trimming removed 10 bases at V and 5 bases at J, with 15 bases between. CDR1 ENHRY and CDR2 SYGVKD come from the germline V gene. The CDR3 spans 13 residues. CDR3 sequence reads: CATERDPDQPQHF. The CDR3 DNA reads as TGTGCCACTGAGCGTGACCCTGATCAGCCCCAGCATTTT.

The sample holds many counts of this clonotype. The V call is TRBV29-1, the J call TRBJ2-5; D gene ambiguous. Germline CDR1 and CDR2: SQVTM and ANQGSEA. This CDR3 spans 12 amino acids. V shed 3 bases and J shed 2 bases, with 7 bases lying between them. CDR3: CSVEDGQETQYF. CDR3 in DNA: TGCAGCGTTGAGGACGGACAAGAGACCCAGTACTTC.